These 13 T cell receptor beta chains share one sample of origin, sequenced in a study of blood T cells in healthy people across ages. For the second PCR, which ran for 7 to 11 cycles, a sample-barcoded 5' primer and a J-beta primer mix were used. Via MiXCR, TCRdb re-called the 5' RACE reads, giving one row per CDR3 protein. This table has 1,500,000 or so distinct CDR3 sequences, 35% to 45% appearing once. Sequencing input: blood. Every receptor here comes from a woman aged 18-30 years in good health.

In its sample, this clonotype was seen a few times. This rearrangement joins TRBV7-3 to TRBJ2-1; D is possibly TRBD2 (6 bases). CDR3 length: 16 amino acids. The ends were cut back, 6 bases at V and 0 bases at J, with 15 bases in the middle. The germline gives CDR1 SGHTA, CDR2 FQGTGA. In DNA form, the CDR3 reads TGTGCCAGCAGTATCGCCGGGAGCCACTCCTACAATGAGCAGTTCTTC. Translated: CASSIAGSHSYNEQFF.

This clonotype turned up a few times. This rearrangement joins TRBV12-3 or TRBV12-4 to TRBJ2-5; 9 bases fit TRBD2. The length of the CDR3 is 15 residues. V was clipped by 6 bases and J by 7 bases; unmatched bases: 12. For the CDR3, the DNA is TGTGCCAGCAGCAATCTAGCGGGGCCCATTCGGACCCAGTACTTC. As protein: CASSNLAGPIRTQYF.

This clonotype was detected many times. This sequence joins TRBV7-9 and TRBJ1-2, with D unclear. This CDR3 contains 13 residues. The ends were cut back, 1 base at V and 4 bases at J, with 7 bases in the middle. The germline V gene encodes CDR1 SEHNR and CDR2 FQNEAQ (reference sequence). As DNA, the CDR3 is TGTGCCAGCAGCTTAGATGTCGGCTATGGCTACACCTTC. It codes for CASSLDVGYGYTF.

The CDR3 sequence: CASSLGIYSNQPQHF. For the CDR3, the DNA is TGTGCCAGCAGCTTGGGGATTTATAGCAATCAGCCCCAGCATTTT. The chain carries TRBV7-2 and TRBJ1-5, with D hard to call. The V gene lost 3 bases and the J gene lost 0 bases, with 9 bases spanning the gap. Germline V gene lookup returns CDR1 SGHTA and CDR2 FQGNSA. The CDR3 has 15 amino acids.

The rearrangement uses TRBV4-1 and TRBJ2-2; TRBD1 agrees at 9 bases. This CDR3 has 17 amino acids. Germline CDR1 reads MGHRA; CDR2 reads YSYEKL. With V trimmed by 3 bases and J by 3 bases, 8 bases remained unmatched. The CDR3 loop reads CASSQMGQGFYTGELFF. The DNA for the CDR3 is TGCGCCAGCAGCCAGATGGGACAGGGATTTTACACCGGGGAGCTGTTTTTT.

This clonotype was found many times. For the CDR3, the DNA is TGTGCCAGCAGCTTAAGGAACGAGCAGTACTTC. Translated, it gives CASSLRNEQYF. This chain uses TRBV12-3 or TRBV12-4 with TRBJ2-7; D remains unclear. V shed 6 bases and J shed 5 bases, with 8 bases lying between them. The CDR3 sequence is 11 residues long.

This clonotype has just a few counts. V is TRBV27 and J is TRBJ2-5, with a tentative D call TRBD2 (6 bases). Trimming shortened V by 6 bases and J by 5 bases, and 22 bases separated the two germline ends. This CDR3 contains 16 residues. Germline V lookup: CDR1 MNHEY, CDR2 SMNVEV (reference sequence). CDR3 coding DNA: TGTGCCAGCAGCGACCCCGGACTACCCTTTAACGAGACCCAGTACTTC. Encoded protein: CASSDPGLPFNETQYF.

DNA of the CDR3: TGCAGCGCCCCGGAGCGGAACTATGGCTACACCTTC. It specifies CSAPERNYGYTF. The chain combines TRBV29-1 with TRBJ1-2; no clear D. The germline CDR1 and CDR2 sequences are SQVTM and ANQGSEA. This CDR3 has 12 amino acids. V lost 7 bases and J lost 2, with 11 bases in between. Combining the CDR3 with reference TRBV29-1 and TRBJ1-2 gives the whole variable domain SAVISQKPSRDICQRGTSLTIQCQVDSQVTMMFWYRQQPGQSLTLIATANQGSEATYESGFVIDKFPISRPNLTFSTLTVSNMSPEDSSIYLCSAPERNYGYTFGSGTRLTVV.

There are a few counts of this clonotype. This chain uses TRBV20-1 with TRBJ2-1; tentatively, D is TRBD2 (5 bases). CDR3 length: 12 amino acids. The V gene's germline CDR1 is DFQATT and CDR2 SNEGSKA (reference sequence). The germline V and J ends were trimmed by 2 bases and 8 bases, with 10 bases remaining between them. CDR3 sequence: CSARTWTDEQFF. For the CDR3, the DNA is TGCAGTGCTAGAACTTGGACTGATGAGCAGTTCTTC.

This clonotype was seen a handful of times. The J gene is TRBJ1-6, the V gene TRBV7-2; D is unresolved. Germline V gives CDR1 SGHTA, CDR2 FQGNSA. This CDR3 has 16 residues. Trimming removed 6 bases at V and 4 bases at J, with 16 bases between. The CDR3 DNA reads TGTGCCAGCAGTTCATCCGGGAACTTTTATAATTCACCCCTCCACTTT. Amino acids: CASSSSGNFYNSPLHF. Full variable domain (outside the CDR3, taken from reference TRBV7-2 and TRBJ1-6): GAGVSQSPSNKVTEKGKDVELRCDPISGHTALYWYRQSLGQGLEFLIYFQGNSAPDKSGLPSDRFSAERTGGSVSTLTIQRTQQEDSAVYLCASSSSGNFYNSPLHFGNGTRLTVT.

The sample holds a few counts of this clonotype. The chain is built from TRBV4-3 and TRBJ1-2; 7 bases are a match to TRBD1. The germline CDR1 and CDR2 sequences are LGHNA and YSLEER. CDR3 length: 14 residues. V shed 4 bases and J 7 bases; nucleotides not matched to a gene: 9. Written as DNA, the CDR3 is TGCGCCAGCAGCCTACTCACAGGGGAGGGTGGCTACACCTTC. Its translation is CASSLLTGEGGYTF.

This clonotype was seen more than once but under ten times. The V gene is TRBV24-1, the J gene TRBJ2-7, with TRBD1 as a possible D gene (6 bases). CDR3 size: 15 residues. Per the germline V gene, CDR1 is KGHDR and CDR2 is SFDVKD. V was clipped by 5 bases and J by 3 bases, with 16 bases between them. In DNA, the CDR3 is TGTGCCACCAGTGCCCCTTCCGGGACATACTACGAGCAGTACTTC. It yields the protein CATSAPSGTYYEQYF.

V is TRBV9 and J is TRBJ1-5; D gene unclear. V lost 0 bases to trimming and J lost 5 bases, with 12 bases between them. The CDR3 contains 15 residues. The V gene's germline CDR1 is SGDLS and CDR2 YYNGEE. The CDR3 DNA reads TGTGCCAGCAGCGTAGGACACCGAACGGATCAGCCCCAGCATTTT. This encodes CASSVGHRTDQPQHF.